This passage covers 26 T cell receptor beta chains from one sample sequenced in a study of T cell clonality in common variable immunodeficiency. No antigen is known for these receptors. The method was immunoSEQ multiplex PCR; TCRdb's version includes in-frame clones alone and lacks a portion of them. Singletons are absent from the sample, which has under 20,000 clones. Whole-study results and caveats: Common variable immunodeficiency TCR beta sequences reportedly had fewer deletions and N-nucleotide insertions.

The sequencing input was peripheral blood mononuclear cells. These receptors were obtained from a human donor with common variable immunodeficiency.

Only a few counts were recorded for this clone. From the germline J gene comes the end of the CDR3, since the read stops 3 residues before it. This rearrangement joins TRBV7-9 to TRBJ1-1, with D unresolved. Germline CDR1 reads SEHNR; CDR2 reads FQNEAQ (reference sequence). Trimming removed 8 bases at V and 5 bases at J, with 6 bases between. This CDR3 region has 10 residues. CDR3 residues: CASSGTEAFF. Partial CDR3 DNA: TGTGCCAGCTCGGGGACTGAA.

In this sample, this clone turned up many times. Read sequence stops 3 residues before the CDR3 end, and the germline J gene provides the missing end. The chain is built from TRBV6-2 or TRBV6-3 and TRBJ2-3; 9 nucleotides line up with TRBD2. The ends lost 6 bases at V and 1 base at J; junction bases unmatched: 11. This CDR3 is built from 17 residues. Per germline, CDR1 MNHEY and CDR2 SVGEGT. The CDR3 sequence is CASSSPILAGRTDTQYF. CDR3 bases read: TGTGCCAGCAGCTCCCCAATACTAGCGGGCCGCACAGATACG.

With respect to this clone: The read stops 3 residues short of the end of the CDR3; the missing end is completed from the germline J gene. J is TRBJ1-2 and V is TRBV30; 9 positions match TRBD1. Germline V CDR1 and CDR2: GTSNPN, SVGIG (reference sequence). This CDR3 is 13 amino acids long. The ends lost 1 base at V and 7 bases at J; junction bases unmatched: 4. CDR3 protein: CAWSAQGAGGYTF. The DNA read from the CDR3 is TGTGCCTGGAGTGCACAGGGGGCTGGTGGC.

Comments on this clone: The read stops 3 residues short of the end of the CDR3; the missing end is completed from the germline J gene. The J gene is TRBJ1-2, the V gene TRBV20-1, with TRBD1 matching 8 bases. This CDR3 comprises 14 residues. V lost 3 bases and J lost 7; bases outside the gene matches: 10. Germline V gives CDR1 DFQATT, CDR2 SNEGSKA (reference sequence). This chain's CDR3 is CSASHRGLGGGYTF. CDR3 DNA (partial): TGCAGTGCTAGCCACAGGGGGTTGGGCGGTGGC.

This clone was counted only a few times. The read ends 3 residues early relative to the CDR3; the germline J gene fills the gap. The J gene is TRBJ2-3, the V gene TRBV19; a possible D gene is TRBD1 (6 bases). The V gene lost 10 bases and the J gene lost 4 bases, with 18 bases spanning the gap. CDR1 is LNHDA, CDR2 SQIVND, per germline (reference sequence). The CDR3 runs 14 residues. The DNA read from the CDR3 is TGTGCCACCCGACGAGGACAGCTCCCAGATACG. Amino acids: CATRRGQLPDT. The entire CDR3 protein reads CATRRGQLPDTQYF.

With regard to this clone: The DNA ends 3 residues before the CDR3 does, and the rest of the CDR3 is filled in from the germline J gene. The chain employs TRBV5-5 and TRBJ2-7, with 8 bases fitting TRBD1. After removal of 0 bases from V and 2 bases from J, the junction contained 4 bases not matched to a gene. This CDR3 region has 15 residues. The germline V gene has CDR1 SGHKS and CDR2 YYEKEE (reference sequence). This CDR3 reads CASSLVAGGPYEQYF. The CDR3 DNA, read in part, is TGTGCCAGCAGCTTGGTGGCAGGGGGCCCCTACGAG.

A few counts support this clone. This chain's CDR3 is CASSFVREGGYTF. The CDR3 bases that were read are TGCGCCAGCAGCTTTGTCAGGGAGGGTGGC. The chain links TRBV5-1 to TRBJ1-2; tentative D call: TRBD1 (5 bases). The CDR3 end lies 3 residues beyond the end of the read and is filled in from the germline J gene. The CDR3 is 13 residues long. V dropped 2 bases and J dropped 7 bases, with 12 bases sitting between them. Germline V lookup: CDR1 SGHRS, CDR2 YFSETQ.

The CDR3 DNA, read in part, is TGTGCCAGCAGTGTTCCCCGAACAGGCCAAGAGACC. This translates into CASSVPRTGQET. The entire CDR3 is CASSVPRTGQETQYF. J is TRBJ2-5 and V is TRBV2; a possible D gene is TRBD1 (5 bases). The read terminates 3 residues before the CDR3 end, so the remaining end is supplied by the germline J gene. The V end lost 4 bases, the J end lost 1 base, and 13 bases lay between the germline ends. This CDR3 spans 15 amino acids. Germline V gene lookup returns CDR1 SNHLY and CDR2 FYNNEI.

Concerning this clone: Coverage ceases 3 residues before the CDR3 finishes, and the germline J gene fills in the end. The chain employs TRBV5-1 and TRBJ2-7; D gene unclear. V lost 0 bases and J 2 bases, leaving 3 bases between the germline ends. This CDR3 is 12 amino acids long. Germline-derived CDR1 and CDR2 are SGHRS and YFSETQ. The CDR3 region is CASSLDTYEQYF. The covered CDR3 bases are TGCGCCAGCAGCTTGGATACCTACGAG. Looking up the rest from reference TRBV5-1 and TRBJ2-7 gives the full variable domain: KAGVTQTPRYLIKTRGQQVTLSCSPISGHRSVSWYQQTPGQGLQFLFEYFSETQRNKGNFPGRFSGRQFSNSRSEMNVSTLELGDSALYLCASSLDTYEQYFGPGTRLTVT.

About this clone: One junction end disagrees with the germline gene, perhaps due to a read error. The read ends 3 residues before the CDR3 terminus; that terminus is restored from the germline J gene. This chain connects TRBV20-1 to TRBJ2-7, with 10 nucleotides matching TRBD2. From germline, CDR1 is DFQATT and CDR2 SNEGSKA (reference sequence). This CDR3 region has 15 residues. The CDR3 DNA, read in part, is TGCAGTGTTAGAGAGCTACTAGCGGGGAATTACGAG. Residues: CSVRELLAGNYE. The full CDR3 protein reads CSVRELLAGNYEQYF.

This clone was seen more than once but under ten times. The DNA ends 3 residues before the CDR3 does, and the rest of the CDR3 is filled in from the germline J gene. The chain has TRBV2 and TRBJ1-6, with TRBD1 matching 10 bases. Trimming at V came to 4 bases and at J to 7 bases, leaving 4 bases not matched to a gene. CDR3 size: 15 residues. Germline CDR1 reads SNHLY; CDR2 reads FYNNEI. The sequenced CDR3 bases are TGTGCCAGCAGTGCGCGACAGGGGGCGAATTCACCC. This codes for CASSARQGANSP. The whole CDR3 sequence is CASSARQGANSPLHF.

The sample holds a few counts of this clone. The CDR3 goes on 3 residues after the read ends, and that part is filled in from the germline J gene. This chain joins TRBV6-2 or TRBV6-3 and TRBJ1-5; 7 nucleotides line up with TRBD1. V lost 6 bases to trimming and J lost 5 bases; unmatched junction nucleotides: 10. The germline V gene encodes CDR1 MNHEY and CDR2 SVGEGT. The CDR3 runs to 15 residues. The covered CDR3 bases are TGTGCCAGCAGCTTTCCCGGGACAGACGATCAGCCC. This sequence encodes CASSFPGTDDQP. The complete CDR3 protein is CASSFPGTDDQPQHF.

This clone was found a few times. Sequencing ends 3 residues short of the CDR3 end; the germline J gene provides the rest. V usage is TRBV19 and J usage is TRBJ2-3; 7 positions agree with TRBD2. J gave up 1 base and V 6 bases, and 1 base lay outside the gene matches. CDR3 size: 13 residues. Germline V gene lookup returns CDR1 LNHDA and CDR2 SQIVND (reference sequence). The DNA read from the CDR3 is TGTGCCAGTAGCAGCGGGGGCACAGATACG. Residues: CASSSGGTDT. In full, the CDR3 reads CASSSGGTDTQYF.

This clone came up a few times. The read ends 3 residues shy of where the CDR3 ends; the end is completed using the germline J gene. The gene calls are TRBV7-2 and TRBJ2-7; TRBD2 matches 12 bases. The CDR3 extends over 15 amino acids. The germline CDR1 and CDR2 sequences are SGHTA and FQGNSA. The trim removed 1 base at V and 2 bases at J, leaving 0 bases unmatched. The CDR3 DNA, read in part, is TGTGCCAGCAGCTTAGGACTAGCGGGGGCCTACGAG. Translated, it gives CASSLGLAGAYE. The CDR3, in full, reads CASSLGLAGAYEQYF.

As to this clone: The read ends 3 residues before the CDR3 terminus; that terminus is restored from the germline J gene. Within the sample, other DNA sequences also encode this same CDR3. The rearrangement links TRBV18 to TRBJ2-2, with 12 nucleotides matching TRBD2. The CDR3 spans 17 residues. V was clipped by 2 bases and J by 6 bases; unmatched bases: 7. Germline-derived CDR1 and CDR2 are KGHSH and LQKENI. The CDR3 loop reads CASSPGPGTSGSGELFF. The CDR3 DNA, read in part, is TGTGCCAGCTCACCAGGTCCCGGGACTAGCGGGTCCGGGGAG.

A note on this clone: The CDR3 end falls 3 residues outside the read, so it is completed with the germline J gene. V gene TRBV19 combines with J gene TRBJ1-5, with TRBD1 identical over 9 bases. The V gene end was trimmed by 5 bases and the J gene end by 4 bases; junction bases not matched to a gene: 9. This CDR3 contains 16 residues. CDR1 is LNHDA and CDR2 is SQIVND in the germline V gene (reference sequence). The part of the CDR3 DNA that was read is TGTGCCAGTAGTCCGCCCGGACAGGGGAGAAATCAGCCC. Translating gives CASSPPGQGRNQP. The CDR3 in full is CASSPPGQGRNQPQHF. Full variable domain (missing parts from reference TRBV19 and TRBJ1-5): DGGITQSPKYLFRKEGQNVTLSCEQNLNHDAMYWYRQDPGQGLRLIYYSQIVNDFQKGDIAEGYSVSREKKESFPLTVTSAQKNPTAFYLCASSPPGQGRNQPQHFGDGTRLSIL.

This clone has a handful of counts. The sequence runs out 3 residues before the end of the CDR3; the remainder is reconstructed from the germline J gene. V and J are TRBV18 and TRBJ1-5, with D possibly being TRBD1 (6 bases). Germline V lookup: CDR1 KGHSH, CDR2 LQKENI. V lost 3 bases, J lost 7 bases, and 13 bases lay in between. CDR3 size: 14 residues. Incomplete CDR3 DNA: TGTGCCAGCTCACCCCAGGGGCAACAACAGCCC. It codes for CASSPQGQQQP. The entire CDR3 sequence reads CASSPQGQQQPQHF.

Many counts were recorded for this clone. CDR3 loop: CSARVSPSGSPTRTDTQYF. Incomplete CDR3 DNA: TGCAGTGCTAGAGTATCCCCTAGCGGGAGTCCAACCCGCACAGATACG. The chain carries TRBV20-1 and TRBJ2-3, with 10 bases matching TRBD2. Read coverage stops 3 residues before the CDR3 terminus; the germline J gene supplies the remainder. In germline, CDR1 is DFQATT, CDR2 SNEGSKA (reference sequence). This CDR3 spans 19 amino acids. Trimming cost V 1 base and J 1 base; bases outside gene matches: 14.

The sample holds a few counts of this clone. The observed sequence ends 3 residues before the CDR3 terminus, with the missing tail filled in from the germline J gene. The chain recombines TRBV5-1 with TRBJ1-4; maybe TRBD1 (5 bases). The CDR3 runs 14 residues. V lost 0 bases and J lost 7, with 10 bases in between. Germline CDR1 and CDR2: SGHRS and YFSETQ. Incomplete CDR3 DNA: TGCGCCAGCAGCTTGGAGGCGGGGCGTGAAAAA. Translation gives CASSLEAGREK. The complete CDR3 protein is CASSLEAGREKLFF.

This clone has only a few counts. The CDR3 is cut off 3 residues early in the read; its end comes from the germline J gene. The chain uses TRBV7-9 and TRBJ2-7; D is tentatively TRBD1 or TRBD2 (6 bases each). In germline, CDR1 is SEHNR, CDR2 FQNEAQ (reference sequence). The CDR3 runs 15 residues. Trimming pared 1 base from V and 5 bases from J, leaving 15 bases between. Incomplete CDR3 DNA: TGTGCCAGCAGCTTAGGGACAGAATGGAGGGACGAG. Translated, it gives CASSLGTEWRDE. The full CDR3 sequence reads CASSLGTEWRDEQYF.

As to this clone: The missing CDR3 end, 3 residues past where the read stops, is filled in from the germline J gene. The chain links TRBV5-1 to TRBJ2-7; D is perhaps TRBD2 (5 bases). Trimming pared 0 bases from V and 5 bases from J, leaving 6 bases between. The CDR3 sequence is 12 residues long. Germline CDR1 and CDR2: SGHRS and YFSETQ. CDR3: CASSLVGDEQYF. The part of the CDR3 DNA that was read is TGCGCCAGCAGCTTGGTCGGGGACGAG.

There are a few counts of this clone. The read is 3 residues too short to cover the CDR3 end, so that end is filled in from the germline J gene. The chain couples TRBV6-2 or TRBV6-3 to TRBJ1-5; D uncertain. The V and J ends lost 0 bases and 6 bases respectively, with 15 bases between them. In germline, CDR1 is MNHEY, CDR2 SVGEGT. This CDR3 region has 16 residues. CDR3 DNA, as far as it was read: TGTGCCAGCAGTTACTCGTTAATTGCGGGCAGTCAGCCC. Translated: CASSYSLIAGSQP. From start to end, the CDR3 is CASSYSLIAGSQPQHF.

This clone was seen many times. The read gets to within 3 residues of the CDR3 end, and the germline J gene fills in the rest. Other nucleotide sequences in the sample specify the same CDR3. The rearrangement uses TRBV19 and TRBJ2-7; no firm D call. Germline CDR1 LNHDA, CDR2 SQIVND (reference sequence). This CDR3 is 13 amino acids long. V lost 3 bases and J lost 3, with 9 bases in between. CDR3 DNA (partial): TGTGCCAGTAGTATCCGTCCTAACTACGAG. Protein product: CASSIRPNYE. The CDR3 in full is CASSIRPNYEQYF.

Concerning this clone itself: The sequenced fragment ends 3 residues before the CDR3 boundary, so the rest is inferred from the germline J gene. The J gene is TRBJ2-7, the V gene TRBV19; TRBD2 agrees at 9 bases. The CDR3 has 17 amino acids. In germline, CDR1 is LNHDA, CDR2 SQIVND (reference sequence). V lost 4 bases to trimming and J lost 4 bases; unmatched junction nucleotides: 14. The DNA read from the CDR3 is TGTGCCAGTAGTACGGCGGGCTATCTAGCGGGGAGTTACGAG. Protein sequence: CASSTAGYLAGSYE. The entire CDR3 is CASSTAGYLAGSYEQYF. Looking up the rest from reference TRBV19 and TRBJ2-7 gives the full variable domain: DGGITQSPKYLFRKEGQNVTLSCEQNLNHDAMYWYRQDPGQGLRLIYYSQIVNDFQKGDIAEGYSVSREKKESFPLTVTSAQKNPTAFYLCASSTAGYLAGSYEQYFGPGTRLTVT.

This clone was detected only a few times. The read terminates 3 residues before the CDR3 end, so the remaining end is supplied by the germline J gene. V usage is TRBV2 and J usage is TRBJ1-1; 8 nucleotides match TRBD1. This CDR3 spans 14 amino acids. Germline CDR1 SNHLY, CDR2 FYNNEI. The CDR3 DNA, read in part, is TGTGCCAGCAGTGGCCCCCTCCAGACAGGGGTC. It encodes CASSGPLQTGV. Given in full, the CDR3 is CASSGPLQTGVAFF.

This clone was counted only a few times. The CDR3 end is not reached by the read, which stops 3 residues before it; the germline J gene fills it in. The chain employs TRBV30 and TRBJ2-7, with D perhaps TRBD2 (6 bases). This CDR3 is 11 amino acids long. With 5 bases removed from V and 3 bases from J, the gap between germline ends came to 8 bases. Germline assignment: CDR1 GTSNPN and CDR2 SVGIG (reference sequence). CDR3 sequence reads: CAWSGLYEQYF. CDR3 DNA, as far as it was read: TGTGCCTGGTCGGGACTCTACGAG.